The sequence of this T cell receptor beta chain was determined in a study of response to subunit inactivated influenza vaccine (dated by TCRdb to the late 2010s). With respect to the entire study: To follow how T cells responded to a trivalent subunit inactivated influenza vaccine, the researchers relied on deep quantitative profiling of the T cell receptor repertoire.

A distance of 16 bases separates the germline ends of V and J, which lose 2 bases and 2 bases respectively. The germline V gene sets CDR1 to SGHTA and CDR2 to FQGTGA. From the cysteine through the phenylalanine, the CDR3 covers 16 amino acids. Only the CDR3 DNA stays, 48 bases, in frame from base 1. The library was made by RT-PCR. The sequencer was an Illumina HiSeq 2500. The public sequencing data were trimmed at Q25 with fastp and processed into clonotypes with MiXCR by TCRdb, which kept only in-frame beta chains. One record per CDR3 amino acid sequence lists the most common genes and DNA. The sample profile shows 550,000 to 650,000 distinct CDR3 sequences; approximately 12% of them were found once. The leading ten clones occupy 9.5% to 13% of the sample. Study-wide findings and limitations: The authors proposed that each seasonal influenza vaccination may bring in only a limited number of new T cells.

This clonotype was detected only a few times. The specificity of this receptor is unknown. Base qualities are not at hand, and no much larger clone is one base apart. The clonotype was recovered from a man aged 50-60 years who received an inactivated influenza vaccine. Donor details come from another sample of the same person, matched by shared clones. The sequences come from PBMCs from blood, collected on the day of vaccination. The receptor chain draws on TRBV7-3 and TRBJ2-7; the D gene is perhaps TRBD1 or TRBD2, each of them matching over 5 bases. CDR3 loop: CASSLYGGADAYEQYF. The sequenced DNA is TGTGCCAGCAGCTTATATGGGGGAGCGGACGCCTACGAGCAGTACTTC.